This TCR beta chain was retrieved from a study of T cell repertoires in cytomegalovirus infection. The CDR3 consists of 14 residues. Deletions cut 8 bases from V and 3 bases from J, with 14 bases between. CDR1 is MNHEY, CDR2 SMNVEV, per germline (reference sequence). TCRdb reanalysed the reads using MiXCR and keeps one entry per CDR3 protein. The sample shows approximately 700,000 distinct CDR3 sequences, 35% of them seen only once. This TCR came from a human donor in good health (CMV status not recorded). Some clones in this sample may be carry-over from other donors' samples. The sample comprised PBMCs. The V gene is TRBV27, the J gene TRBJ1-5; tentatively, D is TRBD1 (5 bases). CDR3 nucleotide sequence: TGTGCCAGCCGCCCTGGCAGGGACAATCAGCCCCAGCATTTT. As protein: CASRPGRDNQPQHF.